This T cell receptor (beta chain) was documented in a study of T cells in Graves' hyperthyroidism and ophthalmopathy. The J segment lost 6 bases and the V segment lost 6 bases, leaving 8 bases of the junction unmatched. The germline CDR1 and CDR2 sequences are DFQATT and SNEGSKA (reference sequence). The CDR3 is 13 amino acids. This clonotype was counted many times. Amplification of TCR beta CDR3 regions used RNA as the template. The TCR CDR3 was amplified in a first-round RT-PCR using the HTBI primer set. TCRdb called the multiplex PCR reads again in MiXCR, with one record for every CDR3 protein. The data contain approximately 720,000 distinct CDR3 sequences, about 19% of them singletons.

The sequenced material came from blood. This clonotype originated in a woman aged 45-60 years with Graves' hyperthyroidism that later progressed to Graves' ophthalmopathy. This sequence joins TRBV20-1 and TRBJ1-5; 7 bases align to TRBD1. The CDR3 DNA is TGCAGTGCAAAGGGACAGCAAAGTCAGCCCCAGCATTTT. This translates into CSAKGQQSQPQHF.